The clone carrying this T cell receptor (beta chain) has a count of ten or more. Its antigen is not identified. The V and J ends lost 6 bases and 5 bases respectively, with 19 bases between them. Germline V lookup: CDR1 MNHNS, CDR2 SASEGT. The CDR3 is made up of 15 amino acids. These data come from a study of T cells in Graves' hyperthyroidism and ophthalmopathy. Study outcomes and limitations: The model identified upcoming ophthalmopathy a median 6.5 months ahead of onset.

PBMCs came from 7.5 to 10 ml fresh peripheral blood. TCR beta CDR3 regions were amplified from RNA. In the first-round RT-PCR of the TCR CDR3, the HTBI primer set was used. Using its own MiXCR run on the multiplex PCR reads, TCRdb lists one record per CDR3 protein. This sample carries about 290,000 distinct CDR3 sequences, roughly 13% of them seen once, and the ten largest clones take roughly 7.9%. The source of this sequence is a woman aged 35 to 49 with Graves' hyperthyroidism. The chain is built from TRBV6-1 and TRBJ2-5; D may be TRBD1 (5 bases). Input material: blood. The CDR3, as DNA: TGTGCCAGCAGATTTTACGACAGCCCAGGGGAGACCCAGTACTTC. This codes for CASRFYDSPGETQYF.